A single sample gave rise to the 22 T cell receptor beta chains below, sequenced in a study of cytomegalovirus exposure and HLA in healthy donors. 60 Vbeta and 13 Jbeta primers were used in PCR. The assay was immunoSEQ multiplex PCR, and TCRdb's table has in-frame clones only and misses some. The data show about 50,000 clones, 80% seen once. Source material: PBMCs. The origin of the receptors is a man aged 25-45 years in good health and CMV-seropositive.

Regarding this clone: It is unclear where the CDR3 begins or ends on the DNA, so no DNA is shown, and the CDR3 is as TCRdb lists it. The chain has TRBV5-1 and TRBJ2-1; TRBD1, the D gene given by the table, was not confirmed from the DNA. The CDR3 spans 12 residues, counting both ends. From germline, CDR1 is SGHRS and CDR2 YFSETQ. CDR3 loop: CASSFGQGAVIF.

This rearrangement joins TRBV9 to TRBJ1-1, with a possible D match to TRBD1 (6 bases). CDR1 and CDR2 from the germline V gene are SGDLS and YYNGEE. The germline V and J ends were trimmed by 0 bases and 6 bases, with 9 bases remaining between them. This CDR3 contains 13 residues. The CDR3 protein is CASSVVQGSEAFF. In DNA form, the CDR3 reads TGTGCCAGCAGCGTAGTTCAGGGGTCTGAAGCTTTCTTT.

The chain employs TRBV7-9 and TRBJ2-5; D is undetermined. V was clipped by 4 bases and J by 4 bases, with 10 bases between them. The CDR3 is 13 amino acids. Germline CDR1 reads SEHNR; CDR2 reads FQNEAQ (reference sequence). CDR3 region: CASSSRVRETQYF. As DNA, the CDR3 is TGTGCCAGCAGCTCACGGGTACGAGAGACCCAGTACTTC. The whole variable domain, remainder taken from reference TRBV7-9 and TRBJ2-5, is DTGVSQNPRHKITKRGQNVTFRCDPISEHNRLYWYRQTLGQGPEFLTYFQNEAQLEKSRLLSDRFSAERPKGSFSTLEIQRTEQGDSAMYLCASSSRVRETQYFGPGTRLLVL.

This clone was counted once. This sequence joins TRBV18 and TRBJ2-1, with D possibly being TRBD2 (6 bases). The ends were cut back, 0 bases at V and 5 bases at J, with 11 bases in the middle. Germline CDR1 is KGHSH and CDR2 is LQKENI. CDR3 size: 15 residues. The CDR3 spells CASSPPAGWDNEQFF. CDR3 sequence (DNA): TGTGCCAGCTCACCACCGGCGGGGTGGGACAATGAGCAGTTCTTC.

This clone was seen a single time. V gene TRBV7-9 combines with J gene TRBJ2-2; the D is unclear. V lost 4 bases, J lost 7 bases, and 16 bases lay in between. Germline CDR1 SEHNR, CDR2 FQNEAQ (reference sequence). The CDR3 is made up of 15 amino acids. The CDR3 DNA sequence: TGTGCCAGCAGCTCCTTGTCCCTTAGCTTCGGGGAGCTGTTTTTT. Protein: CASSSLSLSFGELFF.

V is TRBV5-6 and J is TRBJ1-1; D is ambiguous. Germline CDR1 is SGHDT and CDR2 is YYEEEE. This CDR3 region has 13 residues. V lost 6 bases to trimming and J lost 1 base, with 10 bases between them. In DNA, the CDR3 is TGTGCCAGCACCCTCACGCGGAACACTGAAGCTTTCTTT. Translation: CASTLTRNTEAFF.

This chain uses TRBV25-1 with TRBJ2-7; D may be TRBD2 (6 bases). Germline V lookup: CDR1 MGHDK, CDR2 SYGVNS. Trimming shortened V by 3 bases and J by 2 bases, and 14 bases separated the two germline ends. This CDR3 has 15 residues. CDR3 in amino acids: CASSDHSGPTYEQYF. The CDR3 nucleotides read TGTGCCAGCAGTGACCATAGCGGTCCCACCTACGAGCAGTACTTC.

V and J are TRBV5-4 and TRBJ2-5; TRBD1 agrees at 8 bases. Trimming took 6 bases from V and 4 from J; bases not matched to a gene: 11. The CDR3 length is 15 residues. Germline assignment: CDR1 SGHNT and CDR2 YYREEE (reference sequence). CDR3 nucleotides: TGTGCCAGCACCGTTGACAGGGGATATCGAGAGACCCAGTACTTC. It specifies CASTVDRGYRETQYF.

V gene TRBV11-2 combines with J gene TRBJ1-1, with D possibly matching TRBD1 (6 bases). V lost 4 bases and J 1 base, leaving 10 bases between the germline ends. Germline-derived CDR1 and CDR2 are SGHAT and FQNNGV. The CDR3 sequence is 14 residues long. CDR3 residues: CASSSGQTNTEAFF. The CDR3 coding sequence is TGTGCCAGCAGCTCGGGACAAACGAACACTGAAGCTTTCTTT.

The chain links TRBV15 to TRBJ1-1; D gene unclear. Germline values: CDR1 LNHNV, CDR2 YYDKDF (reference sequence). The V end lost 0 bases, the J end lost 4 bases, and 9 bases lay between the germline ends. There are 14 residues in the CDR3. In DNA form, the CDR3 reads TGTGCCACCAGCAGAGATCCGAGAGGCACTGAAGCTTTCTTT. Amino acids: CATSRDPRGTEAFF.

This chain connects TRBV5-6 to TRBJ2-3, with D maybe TRBD2 (6 bases). Trimming cost V 4 bases and J 2 bases, with 20 bases left between them. Per the germline V gene, CDR1 is SGHDT and CDR2 is YYEEEE. The CDR3 consists of 17 residues. This CDR3 reads CASSPYPGREITDTQYF. CDR3 DNA: TGTGCCAGCAGCCCATATCCGGGACGGGAGATCACAGATACGCAGTATTTT.

The chain carries TRBV7-2 and TRBJ2-5; 16 bases agree with TRBD2. Unmatched junction bases numbered 6, after V lost 2 bases and J lost 6 bases. The CDR3 contains 17 residues. Germline CDR1 and CDR2: SGHTA and FQGNSA. The CDR3 here is CASSLSGTSGGAKTQYF. CDR3 coding DNA: TGTGCCAGCAGCTTATCTGGGACTAGCGGGGGGGCGAAGACCCAGTACTTC.

This chain joins TRBV19 and TRBJ1-1; weak D call: TRBD1 (5 bases). V lost 6 bases, J lost 2 bases, and 10 bases lay in between. This CDR3 contains 13 residues. Germline values: CDR1 LNHDA, CDR2 SQIVND (reference sequence). The CDR3 sequence is CASRRQSNTEAFF. Written as DNA, the CDR3 is TGTGCCAGTAGAAGACAGAGTAACACTGAAGCTTTCTTT.

The chain joins TRBV7-3 to TRBJ1-6; D ambiguous. The CDR3 runs to 16 residues. The germline CDR1 and CDR2 sequences are SGHTA and FQGTGA. The V end was cut by 4 bases, the J end by 6 bases, with 16 bases between. CDR3 loop: CASSSLGPGGNSPLHF. CDR3 DNA sequence: TGTGCCAGCAGCTCACTCGGACCCGGAGGTAATTCACCCCTCCACTTT. Filled out from reference TRBV7-3 and TRBJ1-6, the complete variable domain reads GAGVSQTPSNKVTEKGKYVELRCDPISGHTALYWYRQSLGQGPEFLIYFQGTGAADDSGLPNDRFFAVRPEGSVSTLKIQRTERGDSAVYLCASSSLGPGGNSPLHFGNGTRLTVT.

The chain is built from TRBV28 and TRBJ2-5; TRBD1 is a possible D gene (6 bases). This CDR3 is 11 amino acids long. Germline CDR1 and CDR2: MDHEN and SYDVKM. The germline V and J ends were trimmed by 5 bases and 7 bases, with 8 bases remaining between them. This CDR3 is CASSTRGTQYF. In nucleotides, the CDR3 is TGTGCCAGCAGTACCAGGGGGACCCAGTACTTC.

The table lists this clone with a few counts. The chain combines TRBV27 with TRBJ1-5; D ambiguous. V shed 8 bases and J shed 3 bases, with 11 bases lying between them. CDR1 MNHEY and CDR2 SMNVEV come from the germline V gene (reference sequence). This CDR3 comprises 13 residues. The CDR3 coding sequence is TGTGCCAGCTCAGGACTGTACAATCAGCCCCAGCATTTT. Its translation is CASSGLYNQPQHF.

In this sample, this clone turned up a few times. The chain carries TRBV30 and TRBJ2-7; unclear D gene. V was shortened by 0 bases and J by 3 bases, with 6 bases between the two germline ends. The CDR3 loop spans 12 amino acids. The V gene's germline CDR1 is GTSNPN and CDR2 SVGIG (reference sequence). CDR3 protein: CAWSVHNYEQYF. The CDR3 DNA reads TGTGCCTGGAGTGTACATAACTACGAGCAGTACTTC.

This clone was counted once. V gene TRBV19 combines with J gene TRBJ2-7, with 7 bases lining up with TRBD2. V dropped 3 bases and J dropped 4; count of bases not matched to a gene: 9. CDR1 and CDR2 from the germline V gene are LNHDA and SQIVND (reference sequence). This CDR3 has 15 residues. CDR3 in amino acids: CASSIPGGVGYEQYF. The DNA of the CDR3 is TGTGCCAGTAGTATCCCGGGAGGCGTGGGATACGAGCAGTACTTC.

The V gene is TRBV27, the J gene TRBJ1-3; D perhaps matches TRBD1 (6 bases). CDR1 is MNHEY and CDR2 is SMNVEV in the germline V gene (reference sequence). The CDR3 runs to 15 residues. V was pared by 6 bases and J by 4 bases, with 16 bases between. This CDR3 reads CASSRNREAGNTIYF. The CDR3 DNA reads TGTGCCAGCAGCCGTAACAGGGAAGCCGGAAACACCATATATTTT.

The chain couples TRBV7-9 to TRBJ2-7; 10 bases match TRBD1. The CDR3 consists of 14 residues. Germline assignment: CDR1 SEHNR and CDR2 FQNEAQ (reference sequence). V lost 6 bases and J lost 7; bases outside the gene matches: 9. The CDR3 nucleotides are TGTGCCAGCAGGGCGACAGGGGGCGTAGCTGAGCAGTACTTC. It codes for CASRATGGVAEQYF.

V is TRBV5-1 and J is TRBJ1-1; possible D gene TRBD1, 5 bases. Germline V gene sequence: CDR1 SGHRS, CDR2 YFSETQ. This CDR3 spans 15 amino acids. V was pared by 0 bases and J by 5 bases, with 14 bases between. CDR3 region: CASSLGQSPTTEAFF. The CDR3, as DNA: TGCGCCAGCAGCTTGGGACAGAGCCCCACGACTGAAGCTTTCTTT.

This chain connects TRBV28 to TRBJ2-3, with 7 bases aligning to TRBD1. Trimming cost V 5 bases and J 0 bases; bases outside gene matches: 5. Germline values: CDR1 MDHEN, CDR2 SYDVKM. The CDR3 covers 15 residues. CDR3 in amino acids: CASSQYRGSTDTQYF. CDR3 sequence (DNA): TGTGCCAGCAGTCAGTACAGGGGTAGCACAGATACGCAGTATTTT.